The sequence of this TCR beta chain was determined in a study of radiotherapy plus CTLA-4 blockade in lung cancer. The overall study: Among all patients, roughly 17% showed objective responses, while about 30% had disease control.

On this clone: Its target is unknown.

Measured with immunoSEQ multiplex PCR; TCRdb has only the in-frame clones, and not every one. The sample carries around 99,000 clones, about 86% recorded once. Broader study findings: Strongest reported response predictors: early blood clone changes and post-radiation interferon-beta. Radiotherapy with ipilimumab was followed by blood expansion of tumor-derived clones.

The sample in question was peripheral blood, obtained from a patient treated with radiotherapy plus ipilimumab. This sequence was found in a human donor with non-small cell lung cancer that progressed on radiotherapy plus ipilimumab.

In DNA, the CDR3 is TGTGCCAGCAGTTTGCACGGGCCCTCCTTGGCTGAGCAGTTCTTC. Translating it yields CASSLHGPSLAEQFF. The V gene is TRBV6-6, the J gene TRBJ2-1; no clear D gene. CDR1 MNHNY and CDR2 SVGAGI come from the germline V gene (reference sequence). CDR3 length: 15 amino acids. With 4 bases removed from V and 9 bases from J, the gap between germline ends came to 19 bases.